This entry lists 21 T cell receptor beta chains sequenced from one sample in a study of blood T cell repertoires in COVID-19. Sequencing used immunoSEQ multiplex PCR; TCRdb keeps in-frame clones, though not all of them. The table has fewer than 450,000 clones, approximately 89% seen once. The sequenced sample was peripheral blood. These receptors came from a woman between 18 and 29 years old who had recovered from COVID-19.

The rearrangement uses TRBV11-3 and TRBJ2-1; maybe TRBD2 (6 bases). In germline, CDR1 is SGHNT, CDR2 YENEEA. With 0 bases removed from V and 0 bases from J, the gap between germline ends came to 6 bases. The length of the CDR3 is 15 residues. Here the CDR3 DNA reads TGTGCCAGCAGCTTAGACGGGAGCTCCTACAATGAGCAGTTCTTC. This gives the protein CASSLDGSSYNEQFF.

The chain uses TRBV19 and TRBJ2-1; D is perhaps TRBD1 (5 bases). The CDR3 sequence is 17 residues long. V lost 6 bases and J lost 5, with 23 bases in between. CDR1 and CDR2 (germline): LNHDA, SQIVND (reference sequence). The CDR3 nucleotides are TGTGCCAGTAGCCCTCCACCCGGCGGACAACCGAACAATGAGCAGTTCTTC. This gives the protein CASSPPPGGQPNNEQFF. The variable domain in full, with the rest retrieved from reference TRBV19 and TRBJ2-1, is DGGITQSPKYLFRKEGQNVTLSCEQNLNHDAMYWYRQDPGQGLRLIYYSQIVNDFQKGDIAEGYSVSREKKESFPLTVTSAQKNPTAFYLCASSPPPGGQPNNEQFFGPGTRLTVL.

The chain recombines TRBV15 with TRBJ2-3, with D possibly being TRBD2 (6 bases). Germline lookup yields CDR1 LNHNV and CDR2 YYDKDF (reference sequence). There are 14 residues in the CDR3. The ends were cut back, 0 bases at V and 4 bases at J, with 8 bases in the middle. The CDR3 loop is CATSRELAADTQYF. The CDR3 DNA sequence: TGTGCCACCAGCAGAGAACTAGCTGCAGATACGCAGTATTTT.

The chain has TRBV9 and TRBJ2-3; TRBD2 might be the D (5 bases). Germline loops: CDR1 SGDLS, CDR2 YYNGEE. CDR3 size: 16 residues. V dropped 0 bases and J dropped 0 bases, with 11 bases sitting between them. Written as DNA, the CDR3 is TGTGCCAGCAGCGTAGGATCGCGGGCCAGCACAGATACGCAGTATTTT. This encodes CASSVGSRASTDTQYF. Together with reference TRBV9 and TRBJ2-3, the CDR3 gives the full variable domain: DSGVTQTPKHLITATGQRVTLRCSPRSGDLSVYWYQQSLDQGLQFLIQYYNGEERAKGNILERFSAQQFPDLHSELNLSSLELGDSALYFCASSVGSRASTDTQYFGPGTRLTVL.

For the CDR3, the DNA is TGTGCCAGCATAGCGAACACCGGGGAGCTGTTTTTT. Translating gives CASIANTGELFF. This rearrangement joins TRBV28 to TRBJ2-2; D is unclear. Germline lookup yields CDR1 MDHEN and CDR2 SYDVKM. The CDR3 is 12 residues long. Trimming pared 7 bases from V and 0 bases from J, leaving 3 bases between.

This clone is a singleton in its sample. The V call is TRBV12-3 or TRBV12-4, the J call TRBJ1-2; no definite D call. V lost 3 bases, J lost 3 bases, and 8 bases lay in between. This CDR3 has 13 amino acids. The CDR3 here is CASSLNSYYGYTF. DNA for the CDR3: TGTGCCAGCAGTTTGAACAGCTACTATGGCTACACCTTC.

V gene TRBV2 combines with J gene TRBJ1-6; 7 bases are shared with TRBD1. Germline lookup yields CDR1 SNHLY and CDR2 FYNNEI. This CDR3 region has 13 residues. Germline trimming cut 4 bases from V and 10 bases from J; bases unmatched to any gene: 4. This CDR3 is CASSGQGRSPLHF. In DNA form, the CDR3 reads TGTGCCAGCAGTGGACAGGGCCGGTCACCCCTCCACTTT. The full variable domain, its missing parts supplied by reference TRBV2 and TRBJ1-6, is EPEVTQTPSHQVTQMGQEVILRCVPISNHLYFYWYRQILGQKVEFLVSFYNNEISEKSEIFDDQFSVERPDGSNFTLKIRSTKLEDSAMYFCASSGQGRSPLHFGNGTRLTVT.

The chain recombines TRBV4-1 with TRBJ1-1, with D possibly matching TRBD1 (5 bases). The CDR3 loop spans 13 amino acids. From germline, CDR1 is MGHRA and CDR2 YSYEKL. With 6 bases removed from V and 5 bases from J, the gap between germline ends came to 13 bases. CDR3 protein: CASSHQGDTEAFF. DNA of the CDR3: TGCGCCAGCAGTCACCAAGGGGATACTGAAGCTTTCTTT.

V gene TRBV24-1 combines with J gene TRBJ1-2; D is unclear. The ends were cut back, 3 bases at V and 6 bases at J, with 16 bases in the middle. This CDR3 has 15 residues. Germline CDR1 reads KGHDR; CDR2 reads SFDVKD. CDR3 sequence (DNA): TGTGCCACCAGTGATAGTAGCGACCCGTTGGATGGCTACACCTTC. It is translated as CATSDSSDPLDGYTF.

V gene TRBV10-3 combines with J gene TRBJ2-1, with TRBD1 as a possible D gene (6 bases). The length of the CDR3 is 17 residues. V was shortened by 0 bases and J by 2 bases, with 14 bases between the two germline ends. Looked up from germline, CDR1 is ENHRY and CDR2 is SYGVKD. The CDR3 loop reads CAISESQPGVTYNEQFF. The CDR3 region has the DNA TGTGCCATCAGTGAGTCGCAGCCAGGGGTGACCTACAATGAGCAGTTCTTC.

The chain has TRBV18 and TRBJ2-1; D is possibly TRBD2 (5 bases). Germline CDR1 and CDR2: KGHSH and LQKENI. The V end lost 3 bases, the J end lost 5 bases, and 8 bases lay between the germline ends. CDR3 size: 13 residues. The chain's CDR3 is CASSPTRNNEQFF. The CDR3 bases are TGTGCCAGCTCACCTACTAGAAACAATGAGCAGTTCTTC.

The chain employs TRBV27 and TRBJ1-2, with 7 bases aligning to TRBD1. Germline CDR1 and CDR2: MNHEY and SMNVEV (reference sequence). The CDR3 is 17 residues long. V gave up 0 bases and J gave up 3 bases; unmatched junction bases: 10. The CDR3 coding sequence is TGTGCCAGCAGTTTATCCGGGACAGAACCTATTCACTATGGCTACACCTTC. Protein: CASSLSGTEPIHYGYTF.

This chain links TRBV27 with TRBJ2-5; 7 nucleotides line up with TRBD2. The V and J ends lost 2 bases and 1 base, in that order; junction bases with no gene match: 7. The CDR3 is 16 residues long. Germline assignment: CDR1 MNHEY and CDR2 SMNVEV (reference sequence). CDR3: CASSLISASGQETQYF. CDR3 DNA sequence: TGTGCCAGCAGTTTAATATCGGCTAGCGGCCAAGAGACCCAGTACTTC.

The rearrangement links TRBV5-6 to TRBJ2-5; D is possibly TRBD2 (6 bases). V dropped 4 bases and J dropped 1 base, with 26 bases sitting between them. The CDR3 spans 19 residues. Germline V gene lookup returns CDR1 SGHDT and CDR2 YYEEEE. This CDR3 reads CASSAGYTLEGWGQETQYF. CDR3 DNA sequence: TGTGCCAGCAGCGCGGGATACACTCTGGAGGGATGGGGCCAAGAGACCCAGTACTTC. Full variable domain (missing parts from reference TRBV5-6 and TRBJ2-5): DAGVTQSPTHLIKTRGQQVTLRCSPKSGHDTVSWYQQALGQGPQFIFQYYEEEERQRGNFPDRFSGHQFPNYSSELNVNALLLGDSALYLCASSAGYTLEGWGQETQYFGPGTRLLVL.

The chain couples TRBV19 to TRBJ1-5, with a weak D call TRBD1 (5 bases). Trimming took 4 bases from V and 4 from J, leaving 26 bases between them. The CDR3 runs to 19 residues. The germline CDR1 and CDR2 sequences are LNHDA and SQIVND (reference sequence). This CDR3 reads CASSNPGGQGRSKNQPQHF. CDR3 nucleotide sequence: TGTGCCAGTAGTAACCCAGGAGGGCAGGGCCGAAGCAAGAATCAGCCCCAGCATTTT.

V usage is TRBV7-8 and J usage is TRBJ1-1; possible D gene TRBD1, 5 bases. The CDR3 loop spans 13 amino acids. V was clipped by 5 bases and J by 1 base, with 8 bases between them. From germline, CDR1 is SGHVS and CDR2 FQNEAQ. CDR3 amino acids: CASSTGPNTEAFF. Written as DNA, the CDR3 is TGTGCCAGCAGCACAGGTCCGAACACTGAAGCTTTCTTT.

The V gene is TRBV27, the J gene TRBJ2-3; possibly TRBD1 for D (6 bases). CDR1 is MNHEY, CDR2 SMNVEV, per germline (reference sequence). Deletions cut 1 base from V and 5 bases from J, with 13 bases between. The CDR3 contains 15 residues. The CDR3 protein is CASSLWVQGVDTQYF. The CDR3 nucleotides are TGTGCCAGCAGTTTATGGGTACAGGGCGTAGATACGCAGTATTTT.

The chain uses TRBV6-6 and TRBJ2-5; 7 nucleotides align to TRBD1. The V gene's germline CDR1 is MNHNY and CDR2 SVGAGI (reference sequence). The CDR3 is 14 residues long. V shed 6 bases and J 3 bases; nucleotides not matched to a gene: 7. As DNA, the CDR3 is TGTGCCAGCAGCCGAGACAGGGCCGAAGAGACCCAGTACTTC. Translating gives CASSRDRAEETQYF.

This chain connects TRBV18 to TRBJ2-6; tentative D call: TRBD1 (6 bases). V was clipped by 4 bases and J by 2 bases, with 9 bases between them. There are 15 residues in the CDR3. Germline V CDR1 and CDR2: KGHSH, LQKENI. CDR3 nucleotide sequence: TGTGCCAGCTCACAGGACAGCCCTGGGGCCAACGTCCTGACTTTC. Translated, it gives CASSQDSPGANVLTF.

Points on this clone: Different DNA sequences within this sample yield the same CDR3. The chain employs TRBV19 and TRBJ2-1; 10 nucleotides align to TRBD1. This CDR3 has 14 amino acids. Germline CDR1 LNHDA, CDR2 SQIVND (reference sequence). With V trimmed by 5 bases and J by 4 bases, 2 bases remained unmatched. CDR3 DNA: TGTGCCAGTAGTCGACAGGGGGCGTACAATGAGCAGTTCTTC. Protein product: CASSRQGAYNEQFF.

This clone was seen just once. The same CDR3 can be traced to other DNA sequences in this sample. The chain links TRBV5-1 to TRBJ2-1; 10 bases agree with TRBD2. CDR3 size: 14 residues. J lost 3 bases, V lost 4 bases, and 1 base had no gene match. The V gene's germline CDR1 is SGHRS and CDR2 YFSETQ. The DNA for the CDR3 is TGCGCCAGCAGCCTAGCGGGAGTCTACAATGAGCAGTTCTTC. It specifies CASSLAGVYNEQFF.